This T cell receptor (beta chain) was retrieved from a study of T cell responses to AZD1222 COVID-19 vaccine. Study background: Second doses were pooled across both intervals (about 4 or about 12 weeks).

With regard to this clone: What it binds is unknown.

Study results and limitations: Clonal diversity was possibly underestimated; the donors were predominantly white British and more often female.

Data came from immunoSEQ multiplex PCR; TCRdb stores just in-frame clones and leaves some out. Of approximately 190,000 clones in the sample, about 94% were seen once. The specimen comprised peripheral blood, sampled on day 0 of AZD1222 vaccination. The origin of this receptor is an adult in good health.

This CDR3 is CAISESRGETGELFF. In nucleotides, the CDR3 is TGTGCCATCAGTGAGTCGCGGGGTGAAACCGGGGAGCTGTTTTTT. J is TRBJ2-2 and V is TRBV10-3; D is perhaps TRBD2 (6 bases). With 0 bases removed from V and 5 bases from J, the gap between germline ends came to 10 bases. CDR1 and CDR2 (germline): ENHRY, SYGVKD. The CDR3 loop spans 15 amino acids.